These 24 T cell receptor beta chains originate from one sample sequenced in a study of blood T cell repertoires in COVID-19. The repertoire was sequenced with immunoSEQ multiplex PCR; TCRdb's copy has only in-frame clones and lacks some. This table has some 87,000 clones, more than 65% appearing once. The sequenced material came from peripheral blood. The source of these receptors is an elderly woman with active or convalescent COVID-19.

This clone was counted a single time. The genes are TRBV30 and TRBJ2-2, with D tentatively TRBD2 (5 bases). Germline V gene sequence: CDR1 GTSNPN, CDR2 SVGIG (reference sequence). The CDR3 is made up of 12 amino acids. In nucleotides, the CDR3 is TGTGCTGCGGGTTCGAACACCGGGGAGCTGTTTTTT. Its translation is CAAGSNTGELFF.

V gene TRBV23-1 combines with J gene TRBJ2-6; TRBD1 aligns across 9 bases. TRBV23-1 is placed among ORFs of uncertain function. V was pared by 4 bases and J by 0 bases, with 7 bases of the junction left unmatched. The CDR3 runs to 18 residues. CDR3 residues: CASSLSTGGHSGANVLTF. The CDR3 DNA reads TGCGCCAGCAGTCTCTCGACAGGGGGACACTCTGGGGCCAACGTCCTGACTTTC.

The rearrangement uses TRBV25-1 and TRBJ2-2; D gene uncertain. CDR1 and CDR2 (germline): MGHDK, SYGVNS. V was cut by 3 bases and J by 5 bases, with 13 bases left in between. The CDR3 extends over 15 amino acids. The CDR3 nucleotides are TGTGCCAGCAGTGACAGGCGTTTCTGGACCGGGGAGCTGTTTTTT. Residues: CASSDRRFWTGELFF. Filled out from reference TRBV25-1 and TRBJ2-2, the complete variable domain reads EADIYQTPRYLVIGTGKKITLECSQTMGHDKMYWYQQDPGMELHLIHYSYGVNSTEKGDLSSESTVSRIRTEHFPLTLESARPSHTSQYLCASSDRRFWTGELFFGEGSRLTVL.

The rearrangement joins TRBV2 to TRBJ2-3; D may be TRBD1 (5 bases). The CDR3 sequence is 12 residues long. V dropped 7 bases and J dropped 2 bases, with 7 bases sitting between them. The germline V gene has CDR1 SNHLY and CDR2 FYNNEI. Written as DNA, the CDR3 is TGTGCCAGCAAGGACACCACAGATACGCAGTATTTT. Its protein is CASKDTTDTQYF. Combining the CDR3 with reference TRBV2 and TRBJ2-3 gives the whole variable domain EPEVTQTPSHQVTQMGQEVILRCVPISNHLYFYWYRQILGQKVEFLVSFYNNEISEKSEIFDDQFSVERPDGSNFTLKIRSTKLEDSAMYFCASKDTTDTQYFGPGTRLTVL.

This sequence joins TRBV6-6 and TRBJ1-1, with D tentatively TRBD1 (5 bases). The V gene's germline CDR1 is MNHNY and CDR2 SVGAGI (reference sequence). The CDR3 length is 12 residues. V was clipped by 6 bases and J by 6 bases, with 11 bases between them. The CDR3 bases are TGTGCCAGCAGCTTCAGGGAATCTGAAGCTTTCTTT. It translates to CASSFRESEAFF.

This clone appeared many times. The chain is built from TRBV19 and TRBJ1-5; D is perhaps TRBD1 (5 bases). This CDR3 spans 16 amino acids. CDR1 is LNHDA, CDR2 SQIVND, per germline (reference sequence). Trimming stripped 1 base from V and 9 bases from J, with 19 bases between. The CDR3 reads CASSIGEGLGHRPQHF. The CDR3 nucleotides are TGTGCCAGTAGTATAGGCGAAGGTTTGGGGCACCGGCCCCAGCATTTT.

This chain's CDR3 is CASSVAGRGREAFF. As DNA, the CDR3 is TGTGCCAGCAGCGTAGCCGGGAGGGGAAGAGAAGCTTTCTTT. J is TRBJ1-1 and V is TRBV9; possibly TRBD1 for D (5 bases). CDR1 is SGDLS and CDR2 is YYNGEE in the germline V gene. CDR3 size: 14 residues. V was cut by 0 bases and J by 8 bases, with 14 bases left in between.

The chain employs TRBV30 and TRBJ2-1, with 9 bases fitting TRBD2. Germline CDR1 is GTSNPN and CDR2 is SVGIG (reference sequence). The CDR3 contains 16 residues. V shed 0 bases and J 6 bases; nucleotides not matched to a gene: 9. The CDR3 nucleotides are TGTGCCTGGAGTGTACGAGCGGGGGGCCACACCAATGAGCAGTTCTTC. Encoded protein: CAWSVRAGGHTNEQFF.

This clone has only one observation. The chain's CDR3 is CASTIDRGRWDTQYF. Written as DNA, the CDR3 is TGTGCCAGCACCATAGACAGGGGGCGATGGGATACGCAGTATTTT. This chain links TRBV6-5 with TRBJ2-3; 10 bases align to TRBD1. CDR1 MNHEY and CDR2 SVGAGI come from the germline V gene. The CDR3 runs to 15 residues. J gave up 6 bases and V 7 bases, and 10 bases lay outside the gene matches.

This chain links TRBV6-2 or TRBV6-3 with TRBJ1-2; D gene ambiguous. V lost 5 bases and J 6 bases, leaving 7 bases between the germline ends. Germline CDR1 and CDR2: MNHEY and SVGEGT. The CDR3 runs to 11 residues. CDR3 region: CASSQAHGYTF. The CDR3 nucleotides are TGTGCCAGCAGTCAGGCCCATGGCTACACCTTC.

The chain couples TRBV19 to TRBJ1-2; maybe TRBD1 (6 bases). V lost 7 bases and J 4 bases, leaving 16 bases between the germline ends. Germline CDR1 LNHDA, CDR2 SQIVND (reference sequence). This CDR3 spans 14 amino acids. DNA of the CDR3: TGTGCCAGTACCCCTGACAGGTCCCTCTATGGCTACACCTTC. Amino acid sequence: CASTPDRSLYGYTF.

This sequence joins TRBV5-1 and TRBJ2-7; D may be TRBD1 (6 bases). In germline, CDR1 is SGHRS, CDR2 YFSETQ. The CDR3 has 15 amino acids. Trimming shortened V by 4 bases and J by 2 bases, and 16 bases separated the two germline ends. The CDR3 loop is CASSVSGTRTYEQYF. The CDR3 DNA follows: TGCGCCAGCAGCGTTTCCGGGACACGAACCTACGAGCAGTACTTC. Full variable domain (outside the CDR3, taken from reference TRBV5-1 and TRBJ2-7): KAGVTQTPRYLIKTRGQQVTLSCSPISGHRSVSWYQQTPGQGLQFLFEYFSETQRNKGNFPGRFSGRQFSNSRSEMNVSTLELGDSALYLCASSVSGTRTYEQYFGPGTRLTVT.

The sample holds a few counts of this clone. CDR3 in DNA: TGTGCCAGCAGCTTTCAGGTTGGGACTGAAGCTTTCTTT. Encoded protein: CASSFQVGTEAFF. The chain uses TRBV7-3 and TRBJ1-1; D remains ambiguous. V dropped 3 bases and J dropped 5 bases, with 10 bases sitting between them. This CDR3 has 13 residues. The V gene's germline CDR1 is SGHTA and CDR2 FQGTGA.

This chain joins TRBV6-1 and TRBJ1-1; D unresolved. Germline-derived CDR1 and CDR2 are MNHNS and SASEGT. Between the trimmed V and J ends, which lost 2 bases and 0 bases, there was a span of 4 bases. The CDR3 is 13 amino acids. In DNA, the CDR3 is TGTGCCAGCAGTGAAAATATGAACACTGAAGCTTTCTTT. This codes for CASSENMNTEAFF.

The V and J genes are TRBV19 and TRBJ2-3; 10 bases agree with TRBD1. This CDR3 is 16 amino acids long. CDR1 is LNHDA, CDR2 SQIVND, per germline (reference sequence). Trimming removed 1 base from V and 4 bases from J; junction bases left unmatched: 5. CDR3 nucleotide sequence: TGTGCCAGTAGTATAGTCGGGGACAGGGGCGCAGATACGCAGTATTTT. Its protein product is CASSIVGDRGADTQYF.

V usage is TRBV7-3 and J usage is TRBJ1-1, with 9 positions matching TRBD1. With V trimmed by 3 bases and J by 1 base, 0 bases remained unmatched. CDR3 length: 14 residues. Germline CDR1 and CDR2: SGHTA and FQGTGA. The chain's CDR3 is CASSLTGGNTEAFF. DNA for the CDR3: TGTGCCAGCAGCTTGACAGGGGGGAACACTGAAGCTTTCTTT.

Here the CDR3 reads CASSPRAAETQYF. The CDR3 bases are TGTGCCAGCTCACCCAGGGCTGCGGAGACCCAGTACTTC. This chain connects TRBV18 to TRBJ2-5, with a tentative D call TRBD1 (5 bases). The CDR3 sequence is 13 residues long. V lost 3 bases and J lost 5, with 10 bases in between. Germline lookup yields CDR1 KGHSH and CDR2 LQKENI.

The V and J genes are TRBV27 and TRBJ2-7; the D is unclear. CDR1 is MNHEY, CDR2 SMNVEV, per germline (reference sequence). V gave up 3 bases and J gave up 4 bases, with 10 bases separating them. CDR3 length equals 13 residues. The CDR3 DNA reads as TGTGCCAGCAGTTTTGGGCCACGGTACGAGCAGTACTTC. Amino acids: CASSFGPRYEQYF.

The CDR3 nucleotides read TGTGCCAGCAGCTTCGCTAGCGGGGGGGCCGGAGATACGCAGTATTTT. Residues: CASSFASGGAGDTQYF. The chain carries TRBV7-2 and TRBJ2-3; 12 bases match TRBD2. The CDR3 has 16 residues. Germline V gene data show CDR1 as SGHTA and CDR2 as FQGNSA. J lost 5 bases, V lost 3 bases, and 6 bases had no gene match.

The chain has TRBV24-1 and TRBJ2-7; 11 positions match TRBD1. Unmatched junction bases numbered 5, after V lost 11 bases and J lost 3 bases. The CDR3 contains 13 residues. Germline assignment: CDR1 KGHDR and CDR2 SFDVKD. The DNA of the CDR3 is TGTGCCATGAGGACAGGGGGCGTCTACGAGCAGTACTTC. This gives the protein CAMRTGGVYEQYF.

This clone has more than one count but fewer than ten. The CDR3 reads CASTGDRREKLFF. CDR3 DNA: TGTGCCAGTACCGGGGATCGCCGCGAAAAACTGTTTTTT. The chain employs TRBV19 and TRBJ1-4; D is undetermined. Trimming left V 7 bases short and J 8 bases short, with 14 bases between. This CDR3 is 13 amino acids long. CDR1 LNHDA and CDR2 SQIVND come from the germline V gene (reference sequence). The complete variable domain, with remaining parts taken from reference TRBV19 and TRBJ1-4, reads DGGITQSPKYLFRKEGQNVTLSCEQNLNHDAMYWYRQDPGQGLRLIYYSQIVNDFQKGDIAEGYSVSREKKESFPLTVTSAQKNPTAFYLCASTGDRREKLFFGSGTQLSVL.

This chain connects TRBV5-5 to TRBJ2-3; D is perhaps TRBD2 (7 bases). The germline gives CDR1 SGHKS, CDR2 YYEKEE (reference sequence). The germline V and J ends were trimmed by 0 bases and 4 bases, with 12 bases remaining between them. The CDR3 runs 15 residues. The CDR3 coding sequence is TGTGCCAGCAGCTTGGATGGGGGGGCAGCAGATACGCAGTATTTT. Translated: CASSLDGGAADTQYF.

The chain uses TRBV4-3 and TRBJ2-6; possible D gene TRBD1, 5 bases. V was shortened by 1 base and J by 0 bases, with 10 bases between the two germline ends. The germline gives CDR1 LGHNA, CDR2 YSLEER. The CDR3 sequence is 17 residues long. CDR3 in amino acids: CASSQGQFFSGANVLTF. The DNA of the CDR3 is TGCGCCAGCAGCCAAGGACAGTTCTTCTCTGGGGCCAACGTCCTGACTTTC.

This clone was recorded once. The rearrangement links TRBV7-6 to TRBJ2-7; tentative D call: TRBD2 (7 bases). Germline CDR1 is SGHVS and CDR2 is FNYEAQ. The CDR3 is made up of 16 amino acids. V lost 0 bases and J lost 6, with 18 bases in between. CDR3 in DNA: TGTGCCAGCAGCTTAGCCTTCGGTGCGGGGGCCGGCGAGCAGTACTTC. It specifies CASSLAFGAGAGEQYF.